The T cell receptor (beta chain) described here comes from a study of control samples from healthy donors and cancer patients. CDR3 length equals 12 residues. The ends were cut back, 5 bases at V and 8 bases at J, with 9 bases in the middle. Germline CDR1 reads SEHNR; CDR2 reads FQNEAQ (reference sequence). The protocol was immunoSEQ multiplex PCR, while the TCRdb copy is restricted to in-frame clones and leaves out a portion. The sample carries 150,000 to 200,000 clones, 85% to 90% recorded once. The chain carries TRBV7-9 and TRBJ1-4, with D uncertain. The specimen was blood. This clonotype was obtained from a woman aged 50 to 65 in good health. DNA of the CDR3: TGTGCCAGCAGCCGAGGAGGAGAAAAACTGTTTTTT. As protein: CASSRGGEKLFF.